Sequencing of this TCR beta chain was carried out in a study of blood T cell repertoires in COVID-19. The overall study: Sites in the United States, Italy and Spain provided acute and convalescent COVID-19 samples. PBMCs, B-cell-depleted T cells, or T cells were the source of the cDNA or gDNA that made up the material.

Germline lookup yields CDR1 LNHDA and CDR2 SQIVND (reference sequence). The CDR3 is 14 amino acids. Between the trimmed V and J ends, which lost 4 bases and 0 bases, there was a span of 7 bases. As processed by the authors: Scientists estimated how many nucleated cells there were by amplifying reference gene primers. The data were produced by immunoSEQ multiplex PCR, yet TCRdb's version contains in-frame clones alone and is incomplete. The V and J calls and clone size come from that table; D and trimming were worked out from the DNA. The table has 180,000 or so clones, roughly 86% seen once; the top ten hold roughly 1.5%.

The source is a woman aged 45 to 65 with acute or convalescent COVID-19. The sample consisted of peripheral blood. This chain uses TRBV19 with TRBJ1-3, with D hard to call. The DNA of the CDR3 is TGTGCCAGTAGTACACAGTTCTCTGGAAACACCATATATTTT. Its protein is CASSTQFSGNTIYF.